This entry features one T cell receptor beta chain sequence. The sample originates from a study of identical twins. A universal primer binding site was introduced by template switching. The final cDNA contained unique molecular identifiers. TCRdb independently ran MiXCR on the 5' RACE reads; one entry per CDR3 protein. Of under 300,000 distinct CDR3 sequences detected, over 13% appear once; the ten largest clones hold approximately 9.3%. The CDR3 totals 14 residues. Germline CDR1 SGHTA, CDR2 FQGNSA. V was cut by 1 base and J by 0 bases, with 7 bases left in between. The specimen sequenced was memory (CD45RO+) T cells sorted from blood. V gene TRBV7-2 combines with J gene TRBJ2-7; no clear D. The origin of this receptor is a woman younger than 35 in good health. CDR3 in DNA: TGTGCCAGCAGCTTAGAACGGATCTCCTACGAGCAGTACTTC. This sequence encodes CASSLERISYEQYF.